A selection of T cell receptor beta chains follows, all from one sample in a study of blood T cells in healthy people across ages. From the 5' RACE reads, TCRdb called clonotypes with MiXCR, one entry per CDR3 protein. Here the sample spans about 290,000 distinct CDR3 sequences, around 27% being singletons. Source material: blood. The receptors shown here come from an older woman in good health. CDR3s include the opening cysteine and the closing phenylalanine or tryptophan. Fields, in order: J gene, clone size, D gene, V gene, CDR3 protein, CDR3 DNA. A D gene is named only where the DNA matches it firmly. A row's size may be missing; if present it is once, few, many or a size class.

>TRBJ2-7|many|TRBD1|TRBV5-1
CASSPGQGGYEQYF
TGCGCCAGCAGCCCCGGACAGGGAGGCTACGAGCAGTACTTC
>TRBJ2-1|many|-|TRBV15
CATSREWRVVEQFF
TGTGCCACCAGCAGAGAGTGGCGGGTAGTTGAGCAGTTCTTC
>TRBJ2-1|-|-|TRBV20-1
CSAPLGTRIDEQFF
TGCAGTGCTCCCTTGGGCACGAGGATTGACGAGCAGTTCTTC
>TRBJ1-4|once|-|TRBV15
CATSWRANEKLFF
TGTGCCACCAGCTGGCGGGCGAATGAAAAACTGTTTTTT
>TRBJ2-7|-|-|TRBV20-1
CSARVGTGKSYEQYF
TGCAGTGCTAGAGTAGGCACAGGGAAATCCTACGAGCAGTACTTC
>TRBJ2-4|-|TRBD2|TRBV28
CASSSPSQTSGWVDQYF
TGTGCCAGCAGTTCTCCCTCCCAGACTAGCGGGTGGGTGGATCAGTACTTC
>TRBJ2-7|-|-|TRBV16
CASSLTSQGEQYF
TGTGCCAGCAGCCTTACTAGTCAAGGTGAGCAGTACTTC
>TRBJ1-4|-|-|TRBV7-2
CASSFVATNEKLFF
TGTGCCAGCAGCTTCGTGGCAACTAATGAAAAACTGTTTTTT
>TRBJ2-5|-|TRBD2|TRBV20-1
CSAKYSGAGETQYF
TGCAGTGCTAAGTACTCCGGAGCGGGGGAGACCCAGTACTTC
>TRBJ2-7|many|-|TRBV18
CASANPSGLGEQYF
TGTGCCAGCGCAAACCCCAGCGGGCTGGGAGAGCAGTACTTC
>TRBJ2-4|-|TRBD1|TRBV12-3/TRBV12-4
CTSSLIPQGPKNIQYF
TGTACCAGCAGTTTAATCCCACAGGGGCCCAAAAACATTCAGTACTTC
>TRBJ1-3|-|-|TRBV29-1
CSVRSPGNTIYF
TGCAGCGTTCGATCCCCGGGAAACACCATATATTTT
>TRBJ2-3|-|-|TRBV20-1
CSASQPDSSLADTQYF
TGCAGTGCTAGCCAACCGGATAGTAGTCTCGCAGATACGCAGTATTTT
>TRBJ2-6|-|TRBD1|TRBV4-3
CASSNTGGAGANVLTF
TGCGCCAGCAGCAATACAGGGGGCGCTGGGGCCAACGTCCTGACTTTC
>TRBJ2-5|-|-|TRBV28
CASSFGLNDQTQYF
TGTGCCAGCAGTTTCGGACTGAACGACCAGACCCAGTACTTC
>TRBJ2-3|few|-|TRBV7-9
CASSLILVGSTDTQYF
TGTGCCAGCAGCTTAATCCTAGTGGGAAGCACAGATACGCAGTATTTT
>TRBJ2-1|few|-|TRBV2
CASKSSGTYNEQFF
TGTGCCAGCAAAAGCAGCGGGACATACAATGAGCAGTTCTTC
>TRBJ2-7|few|TRBD2|TRBV20-1
CSAKTGRVSYEQCF
TGCAGTGCTAAAACCGGGAGGGTCTCCTACGAGCAGTGCTTC
>TRBJ2-1|few|TRBD2|TRBV4-2
CASSQVTRGGNNEQFF
TGTGCCAGCAGCCAAGTTACCCGGGGGGGCAACAATGAGCAGTTCTTC
>TRBJ2-3|-|TRBD1|TRBV7-8
CASSLDRGSDTQYF
TGTGCCAGCAGCTTAGACAGGGGATCAGATACGCAGTATTTT
>TRBJ2-5|few|TRBD1|TRBV27
CASSSTSPTGGEGETQYF
TGTGCCAGCAGTTCCACCTCCCCGACAGGGGGGGAAGGAGAGACCCAGTACTTC
>TRBJ1-2|few|-|TRBV3-1
CASSQEPEVAGYTF
TGTGCCAGCAGCCAAGAGCCCGAGGTGGCTGGCTACACCTTC
>TRBJ2-1|many|TRBD1|TRBV7-3
CASSFSNRDREQFF
TGTGCCAGCAGCTTTTCCAACCGGGACAGGGAGCAGTTCTTC
>TRBJ1-2|-|TRBD1|TRBV2
CASSEGQGFSGYTF
TGTGCCAGCAGTGAGGGACAGGGGTTTAGTGGCTACACCTTC
>TRBJ1-1|-|-|TRBV29-1
CSVDRAFF
TGCAGCGTTGACAGAGCTTTCTTT
>TRBJ2-5|-|TRBD2|TRBV5-1
CASMVAGETQYF
TGCGCCAGCATGGTAGCGGGAGAGACCCAGTACTTC
>TRBJ1-1|-|TRBD1|TRBV9
CASSVRDRERVSTEAFF
TGTGCCAGCAGCGTCCGGGACAGGGAGAGGGTGAGCACTGAAGCTTTCTTT
>TRBJ2-7|many|-|TRBV10-2
CASRSGTNYEQYF
TGCGCCAGCAGGTCCGGGACAAACTACGAGCAGTACTTC
>TRBJ2-5|-|-|TRBV7-2
CASSRGPTEETQYF
TGTGCCAGCAGCCGCGGTCCCACTGAAGAGACCCAGTACTTC
>TRBJ1-4|-|-|TRBV19
CAGRGPNEKLFF
TGTGCTGGGCGGGGTCCTAATGAAAAACTGTTTTTT
>TRBJ2-5|-|-|TRBV5-6
CASSLGSQKETQYF
TGTGCCAGCAGCTTAGGATCCCAAAAAGAGACCCAGTACTTC
>TRBJ2-2|few|-|TRBV11-2
CASSPRGSGPGELFF
TGTGCCAGCAGCCCCCGAGGGTCGGGCCCCGGGGAGCTGTTTTTT